This T cell receptor (beta chain) was sequenced for a study of memory CD4+ T cells and cytomegalovirus serostatus. Study-level results: About 40% of the roughly 160 known CMV-associated TCRbeta sequences appeared in CD4+ memory.

The sort gate was single viable CD3+CD4+CD8-CD45RO+ cells for memory CD4+ T cells. Comments on this clone: As yet, its antigen is unknown.

V was clipped by 6 bases and J by 8 bases; unmatched bases: 12. Germline V gene data show CDR1 as SGHTA and CDR2 as FQGTGA. This CDR3 comprises 15 residues. TCRdb keeps only in-frame clones here, not all; method: immunoSEQ multiplex PCR. Among 45,000 to 60,000 clones listed, 75% to 85% were seen once. Sequencing was done on a sample of memory CD4+ T cells from blood. The TCR originated in an adult in good health and CMV-seronegative. The chain is built from TRBV7-3 and TRBJ2-1; 8 bases agree with TRBD2. The CDR3 sequence: CASSLGRGTRYEQFF. DNA for the CDR3: TGTGCCAGCAGTCTGGGCCGGGGGACTAGGTATGAGCAGTTCTTC.